This T cell receptor (beta chain) was sequenced in a study of blood T cell repertoires in COVID-19. Across the study: T cells, B-cell-depleted T cells, or PBMCs provided the cDNA or gDNA that served as material.

The method was immunoSEQ multiplex PCR; TCRdb's version includes in-frame clones alone and lacks a portion of them. Of 150,000 to 170,000 clones listed, approximately 78% were seen once; the top ten hold 1.5% to 2%. This clone was detected only once. This receptor was obtained from an elderly man with acute or convalescent COVID-19. The sample was peripheral blood.

CDR3 protein: CASSLGLAGNGNEQFF. The DNA of the CDR3 is TGCGCCAGCAGCTTGGGACTAGCGGGGAATGGCAATGAGCAGTTCTTC. The chain uses TRBV5-1 and TRBJ2-1, with 11 bases identical to TRBD2. The germline V gene encodes CDR1 SGHRS and CDR2 YFSETQ. The ends lost 0 bases at V and 6 bases at J; junction bases unmatched: 5. This CDR3 has 16 residues.